The 25 T cell receptor beta chains reported below all come from one sample, sequenced in a study of T-cell memory formation after mild COVID-19. Using its own MiXCR run on the 5' RACE reads, TCRdb lists one record per CDR3 protein. The data show some 340,000 distinct CDR3 sequences, approximately 12% seen once. The specimen was PBMCs or a T cell subset sorted from them (not recorded which). The receptors derive from a man in his late teens or twenties who had mild COVID-19 (a few samples of this study predate the infection). Cell type and time point are not known.

This clonotype has more than one count but fewer than ten. The genes are TRBV10-3 and TRBJ2-7; 11 bases are a match to TRBD1. The CDR3 extends over 13 amino acids. Looked up from germline, CDR1 is ENHRY and CDR2 is SYGVKD. V was pared by 4 bases and J by 5 bases, with 1 base of the junction left unmatched. The CDR3 protein is CAISGGQGDEQYF. The CDR3 DNA sequence: TGTGCCATCAGTGGGGGACAGGGGGACGAGCAGTACTTC.

The rearrangement links TRBV28 to TRBJ2-2, with 8 bases matching TRBD1. V lost 3 bases and J lost 6; bases outside the gene matches: 6. The CDR3 is made up of 15 amino acids. Germline V gene data show CDR1 as MDHEN and CDR2 as SYDVKM. The CDR3, as DNA: TGTGCCAGCAGTTTTCGCGACAGGGGACCCGGGGAGCTGTTTTTT. This gives the protein CASSFRDRGPGELFF. The complete variable domain, with remaining parts taken from reference TRBV28 and TRBJ2-2, reads DVKVTQSSRYLVKRTGEKVFLECVQDMDHENMFWYRQDPGLGLRLIYFSYDVKMKEKGDIPEGYSVSREKKERFSLILESASTNQTSMYLCASSFRDRGPGELFFGEGSRLTVL.

This clonotype was recorded many times. One end of the junction is discordant with germline, which a read error may explain. The chain links TRBV7-2 to TRBJ1-3, with TRBD1 as a possible D gene (5 bases). Germline V gives CDR1 SGHTA, CDR2 FQGNSA. The CDR3 runs to 13 residues. In nucleotides, the CDR3 is TGTGCCAGCAGGCCAAATACCGCGGGACTAACCAATTTT. Its protein is CASRPNTAGLTNF.

This clonotype has only a few counts. The CDR3 coding sequence is TGCGCCAGCAGCTTGGCCGTGCAGGCCCACTATGGCTACACCTTC. Its protein product is CASSLAVQAHYGYTF. The rearrangement uses TRBV5-1 and TRBJ1-2; D gene unclear. Germline lookup yields CDR1 SGHRS and CDR2 YFSETQ. V dropped 0 bases and J dropped 3 bases, with 12 bases sitting between them. This CDR3 is built from 15 residues.

This clonotype was seen more than once but under ten times. The chain uses TRBV7-2 and TRBJ1-5; TRBD1 matches 8 bases. The length of the CDR3 is 14 residues. Trimming removed 4 bases from V and 5 bases from J; junction bases left unmatched: 4. Looked up from germline, CDR1 is SGHTA and CDR2 is FQGNSA. The CDR3 nucleotides read TGTGCCAGCAGCTCACAGGGGGTGGATCAGCCCCAGCATTTT. Translating gives CASSSQGVDQPQHF. The full variable domain, completed using reference TRBV7-2 and TRBJ1-5, is GAGVSQSPSNKVTEKGKDVELRCDPISGHTALYWYRQSLGQGLEFLIYFQGNSAPDKSGLPSDRFSAERTGGSVSTLTIQRTQQEDSAVYLCASSSQGVDQPQHFGDGTRLSIL.

The chain couples TRBV10-3 to TRBJ2-6; D unclear. Germline CDR1 is ENHRY and CDR2 is SYGVKD. V was pared by 6 bases and J by 2 bases, with 11 bases between. The CDR3 has 15 amino acids. CDR3 DNA: TGTGCCATCAGACAACAGACTCCTGGGGCCAACGTCCTGACTTTC. It translates to CAIRQQTPGANVLTF.

Only a few counts were recorded for this clonotype. The chain employs TRBV29-1 and TRBJ2-3; D ambiguous. Germline V lookup: CDR1 SQVTM, CDR2 ANQGSEA. V gave up 6 bases and J gave up 0 bases, with 7 bases separating them. This CDR3 is built from 12 residues. CDR3 sequence reads: CSVEFSTDTQYF. CDR3 in DNA: TGCAGCGTAGAATTTAGCACAGATACGCAGTATTTT.

This clonotype was picked up a small number of times. V and J are TRBV11-2 and TRBJ2-1; unclear D gene. V was pared by 2 bases and J by 4 bases, with 12 bases between. The germline V gene has CDR1 SGHAT and CDR2 FQNNGV. The CDR3 covers 15 residues. CDR3 bases: TGTGCCAGCAGCTTACTTCTGGCTATGTACAATGAGCAGTTCTTC. Its protein product is CASSLLLAMYNEQFF.

This clonotype has a handful of counts. V usage is TRBV6-2 or TRBV6-3 and J usage is TRBJ2-2, with D unresolved. Germline loops: CDR1 MNHEY, CDR2 SVGEGT. V was shortened by 4 bases and J by 3 bases, with 9 bases between the two germline ends. The CDR3 length is 14 residues. The CDR3 loop is CASSSRVYTGELFF. CDR3 DNA: TGTGCCAGCAGTTCTCGGGTCTACACCGGGGAGCTGTTTTTT.

In this sample, this clonotype turned up a few times. This chain joins TRBV5-1 and TRBJ2-3; TRBD2 matches 11 bases. The ends lost 4 bases at V and 0 bases at J; junction bases unmatched: 4. From germline, CDR1 is SGHRS and CDR2 YFSETQ. The CDR3 totals 16 residues. CDR3 loop: CASSDGTSGSTDTQYF. Written as DNA, the CDR3 is TGCGCCAGCAGCGACGGGACTAGCGGAAGCACAGATACGCAGTATTTT.

This clonotype was seen more than once but under ten times. J is TRBJ2-7 and V is TRBV12-5; D could derive from TRBD1 or TRBD2 (6 bases each). CDR3 length: 19 amino acids. V was trimmed by 0 bases and J by 2 bases, leaving 23 bases between them. The V gene's germline CDR1 is LGHNT and CDR2 FRNRAP. CDR3 region: CASGLVLRGVLLEPYEQYF. CDR3 DNA: TGTGCTAGTGGTTTGGTCTTAAGGGGGGTTCTTCTGGAGCCCTACGAGCAGTACTTC. The full variable domain, completed using reference TRBV12-5 and TRBJ2-7, is DARVTQTPRHKVTEMGQEVTMRCQPILGHNTVFWYRQTMMQGLELLAYFRNRAPLDDSGMPKDRFSAEMPDATLATLKIQPSEPRDSAVYFCASGLVLRGVLLEPYEQYFGPGTRLTVT.

A few counts support this clonotype. The V and J genes are TRBV20-1 and TRBJ2-2; 11 bases map to TRBD1. Germline V CDR1 and CDR2: DFQATT, SNEGSKA (reference sequence). V was pared by 5 bases and J by 2 bases, with 7 bases of the junction left unmatched. The CDR3 spans 16 residues. CDR3: CSAFGQGARNTGELFF. In nucleotides, the CDR3 is TGCAGTGCTTTTGGACAGGGGGCGCGAAACACCGGGGAGCTGTTTTTT.

In this sample, this clonotype turned up a few times. CDR3 sequence (DNA): TGTGCCAGCAGCTTAGAACCAGTTGCTAACTATGGCTACACCTTC. This translates into CASSLEPVANYGYTF. V usage is TRBV7-8 and J usage is TRBJ1-2; D unclear. CDR3 length: 15 residues. The V gene's germline CDR1 is SGHVS and CDR2 FQNEAQ. V dropped 1 base and J dropped 0 bases, with 9 bases sitting between them.

This clonotype was seen a few times. The rearrangement uses TRBV6-5 and TRBJ1-4; 9 nucleotides line up with TRBD1. This CDR3 comprises 14 residues. V trimming: 5 bases; J trimming: 8 bases; junction bases outside the gene matches: 6. From germline, CDR1 is MNHEY and CDR2 SVGAGI. For the CDR3, the DNA is TGTGCCAGCAGTCGGACAGGGGCAGGCGAAAAACTGTTTTTT. As protein: CASSRTGAGEKLFF.

This clonotype was recorded a few times. The rearrangement joins TRBV7-8 to TRBJ2-7; 7 bases align to TRBD1. V dropped 1 base and J dropped 4; count of bases not matched to a gene: 7. CDR3 length: 15 amino acids. Germline V gene sequence: CDR1 SGHVS, CDR2 FQNEAQ. The CDR3 protein is CASSLGNRGMYEQYF. CDR3 nucleotides: TGTGCCAGCAGCTTAGGGAACAGGGGAATGTACGAGCAGTACTTC.

This clonotype was seen more than once but under ten times. The rearrangement joins TRBV6-4 to TRBJ1-1; 9 bases fit TRBD1. The CDR3 totals 13 residues. The germline gives CDR1 MRHNA, CDR2 SNTAGT. V was pared by 6 bases and J by 8 bases, with 7 bases of the junction left unmatched. The CDR3 reads CASRETGGNEAFF. The CDR3 DNA reads TGTGCCAGCAGAGAGACAGGGGGGAACGAAGCTTTCTTT.

Notes on this clonotype: A much larger clone differs by one base, so this may be a read error. The chain recombines TRBV7-3 with TRBJ1-2, with a tentative D call TRBD1 (6 bases). Germline CDR1 SGHTA, CDR2 FQGTGA. This CDR3 is 14 amino acids long. CDR3 nucleotide sequence: TGTGCCATCAGCTTAGTCGCAGGGGACTTTGGCTACACCTTC. This encodes CAISLVAGDFGYTF.

This clonotype turned up a few times. The rearrangement joins TRBV6-5 to TRBJ2-7; the match to TRBD2 covers 9 bases. The junction had 8 bases not matched to a gene; V was cut back by 6 bases and J by 2 bases. CDR1 and CDR2 from the germline V gene are MNHEY and SVGAGI. The CDR3 spans 15 residues. In nucleotides, the CDR3 is TGTGCCAGCAGCTCCGGGTTAGCGGGGGCCTACGAGCAGTACTTC. This sequence encodes CASSSGLAGAYEQYF.

This clonotype has only a few counts. J is TRBJ2-7 and V is TRBV6-6, with 13 positions matching TRBD2. The CDR3 is 16 residues long. Germline CDR1 and CDR2: MNHNY and SVGAGI (reference sequence). Losses at the gene ends were 4 bases for V and 5 bases for J; bases not matched to a gene: 8. Here the CDR3 DNA reads TGTGCCAGCAGTTTACTAGCGGGGGGGAAACAGGACGAGCAGTACGTC. Its translation: CASSLLAGGKQDEQYV.

V is TRBV6-6 and J is TRBJ2-3; D is undetermined. The CDR3 runs to 12 residues. V was trimmed by 8 bases and J by 6 bases, leaving 12 bases between them. The V gene's germline CDR1 is MNHNY and CDR2 SVGAGI (reference sequence). The CDR3 sequence is CASGSVADTQYF. Here the CDR3 DNA reads TGTGCCAGCGGATCGGTGGCCGATACGCAGTATTTT.

This rearrangement joins TRBV7-8 to TRBJ2-1; possible D gene TRBD2, 6 bases. Between the trimmed V and J ends, which lost 5 bases and 5 bases, there was a span of 22 bases. The CDR3 sequence is 17 residues long. Germline CDR1 SGHVS, CDR2 FQNEAQ. In nucleotides, the CDR3 is TGTGCCAGCAGCCCGATGACCCCAGGGACTCCAGACAATGAGCAGTTCTTC. Translation gives CASSPMTPGTPDNEQFF.

The chain combines TRBV7-2 with TRBJ2-1; D tentatively fits TRBD1 or TRBD2 (5 bases each). The CDR3 contains 13 residues. CDR1 and CDR2 (germline): SGHTA, FQGNSA. V dropped 6 bases and J dropped 16 bases, with 22 bases sitting between them. CDR3 loop: CASRRTTGTFGFF. The CDR3 DNA follows: TGTGCCAGCAGACGAACTACCGGGACCTTTGGTTTCTTC.

This clonotype was recorded a few times. V usage is TRBV11-2 and J usage is TRBJ2-4, with D perhaps TRBD1 (6 bases). V lost 4 bases to trimming and J lost 1 base, with 11 bases between them. Germline CDR1 reads SGHAT; CDR2 reads FQNNGV. The CDR3 length is 15 residues. The CDR3, as DNA: TGTGCCAGCAGCTCAATTAGGGGGGCCAAAAACATTCAGTACTTC. Protein sequence: CASSSIRGAKNIQYF. The whole variable domain, filled in from reference TRBV11-2 and TRBJ2-4, reads EAGVAQSPRYKIIEKRQSVAFWCNPISGHATLYWYQQILGQGPKLLIQFQNNGVVDDSQLPKDRFSAERLKGVDSTLKIQPAKLEDSAVYLCASSSIRGAKNIQYFGAGTRLSVL.

This clonotype turned up a few times. The chain carries TRBV11-2 and TRBJ2-2; D is possibly TRBD1 (5 bases). V was shortened by 5 bases and J by 3 bases, with 16 bases between the two germline ends. This CDR3 is 16 amino acids long. The germline gives CDR1 SGHAT, CDR2 FQNNGV. CDR3 loop: CASSVRGASDTGELFF. The CDR3 nucleotides read TGTGCCAGCAGCGTAAGGGGCGCTTCGGACACCGGGGAGCTGTTTTTT.

In this sample, this clonotype turned up a few times. The J gene is TRBJ1-2, the V gene TRBV7-8; a possible D gene is TRBD1 (5 bases). V was cut by 1 base and J by 0 bases, with 33 bases left in between. CDR1 SGHVS and CDR2 FQNEAQ come from the germline V gene. The CDR3 is 23 residues long. DNA of the CDR3: TGTGCCAGCAGCTTAGTATACGTTATTTCAGGGCCCGATGCCTACAGAGCTAACTATGGCTACACCTTC. Its translation: CASSLVYVISGPDAYRANYGYTF. Complete variable domain (other parts from reference TRBV7-8 and TRBJ1-2): GAGVSQSPRYKVAKRGQDVALRCDPISGHVSLFWYQQALGQGPEFLTYFQNEAQLDKSGLPSDRFFAERPEGSVSTLKIQRTQQEDSAVYLCASSLVYVISGPDAYRANYGYTFGSGTRLTVV.